Listed here are 4 T cell receptor beta chains from one sample, sequenced in a study of cytomegalovirus exposure and HLA in healthy donors. Libraries were prepared by immunoSEQ multiplex PCR; TCRdb keeps only in-frame clonotypes and omits some of them. Found here are 200,000 or so clones, about 79% of them singletons; the top ten hold 13%. Sequenced: PBMCs. These receptors all stem from a woman aged 25-40 years in good health and CMV-seropositive.

There are a few counts of this clone. The CDR3: CAWSDRATSYGYTF. The DNA for the CDR3 is TGTGCCTGGAGTGACAGGGCCACTTCCTATGGCTACACCTTC. V is TRBV30 and J is TRBJ1-2; the D gene is possibly TRBD1 (6 bases). There are 14 residues in the CDR3. V lost 1 base to trimming and J lost 4 bases, with 13 bases between them. Germline CDR1 reads GTSNPN; CDR2 reads SVGIG (reference sequence).

This chain connects TRBV6-5 to TRBJ2-2; 9 bases line up with TRBD1. Germline loops: CDR1 MNHEY, CDR2 SVGAGI. The trim removed 2 bases at V and 3 bases at J, leaving 4 bases unmatched. This CDR3 is built from 16 residues. As DNA, the CDR3 is TGTGCCAGCAGTTACCCGACAGGGGGTTACACCGGGGAGCTGTTTTTT. Protein sequence: CASSYPTGGYTGELFF.

There are a few counts of this clone. The J gene is TRBJ2-7, the V gene TRBV6-1; D gene unclear. Germline loops: CDR1 MNHNS, CDR2 SASEGT. Trimming shortened V by 4 bases and J by 0 bases, and 10 bases separated the two germline ends. The CDR3 runs to 14 residues. The CDR3 DNA sequence: TGTGCCAGCAGTGTGGAGATAAGCTCCTACGAGCAGTACTTC. Protein: CASSVEISSYEQYF.

The chain is built from TRBV28 and TRBJ2-5, with TRBD1 as a possible D gene (6 bases). Trimming took 5 bases from V and 4 from J, leaving 14 bases between them. Germline assignment: CDR1 MDHEN and CDR2 SYDVKM. The CDR3 has 14 residues. CDR3 protein: CASSLQGSGETQYF. CDR3 nucleotides: TGTGCCAGCAGTCTACAGGGATCAGGAGAGACCCAGTACTTC. Drawing the rest from reference TRBV28 and TRBJ2-5, the complete variable domain is DVKVTQSSRYLVKRTGEKVFLECVQDMDHENMFWYRQDPGLGLRLIYFSYDVKMKEKGDIPEGYSVSREKKERFSLILESASTNQTSMYLCASSLQGSGETQYFGPGTRLLVL.